This T cell receptor beta chain comes out of a study of blood T cells in healthy people across ages. Study-wide findings and caveats: Fewer expanded clones and more diversity marked long-lived versus aged donors.

CDR1 is SQVTM and CDR2 is ANQGSEA in the germline V gene. Germline trimming cut 4 bases from V and 0 bases from J; bases unmatched to any gene: 9. The CDR3 has 15 amino acids. Per sample, a minimum of 6.5 million PBMCs were isolated. This clonotype was counted ten times or more. Its antigen is undetermined. Combining a sample-barcoded 5' primer with a J-beta primer mix, a second PCR ran for about 7 to 11 cycles. Every molecule of cDNA carried a tag from a template-switch adaptor with 12 random nucleotides. Sequencing recovered at least 3 million CDR3-containing paired-end reads from each sample. TCRdb itself ran the 5' RACE reads through MiXCR, one entry per CDR3 protein. The sample holds about 1.8 million distinct CDR3 sequences, around half seen once.

Input material: blood. The sequence derives from a woman aged 35 to 49 in good health. The chain joins TRBV29-1 to TRBJ2-7, with TRBD1 identical over 7 bases. The CDR3: CSVGARQGTSYEQYF. The DNA of the CDR3 is TGCAGCGTTGGGGCCCGACAGGGTACCTCCTACGAGCAGTACTTC.